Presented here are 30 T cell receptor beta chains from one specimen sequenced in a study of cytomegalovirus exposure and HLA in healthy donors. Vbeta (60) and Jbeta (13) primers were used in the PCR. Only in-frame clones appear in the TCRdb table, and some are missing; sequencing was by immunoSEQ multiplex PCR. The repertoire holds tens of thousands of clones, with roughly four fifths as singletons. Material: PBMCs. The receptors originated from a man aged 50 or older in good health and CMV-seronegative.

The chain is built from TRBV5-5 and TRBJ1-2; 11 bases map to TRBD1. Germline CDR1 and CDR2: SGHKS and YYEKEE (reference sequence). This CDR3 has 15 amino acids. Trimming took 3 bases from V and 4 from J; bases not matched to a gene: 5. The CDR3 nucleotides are TGTGCCAGCAGCTCTAGGACAGGGGGCATCTATGGCTACACCTTC. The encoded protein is CASSSRTGGIYGYTF.

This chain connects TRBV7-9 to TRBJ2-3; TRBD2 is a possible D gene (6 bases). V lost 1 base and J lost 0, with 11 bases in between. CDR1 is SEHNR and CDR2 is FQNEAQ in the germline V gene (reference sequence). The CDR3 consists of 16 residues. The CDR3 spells CASSLGVGTSTDTQYF. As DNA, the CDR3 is TGTGCCAGCAGCTTAGGGGTAGGGACTAGCACAGATACGCAGTATTTT.

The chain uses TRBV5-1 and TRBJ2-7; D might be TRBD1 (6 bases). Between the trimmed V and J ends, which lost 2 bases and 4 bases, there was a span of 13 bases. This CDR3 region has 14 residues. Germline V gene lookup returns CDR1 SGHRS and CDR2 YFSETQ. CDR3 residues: CASSFAGAGYEQYF. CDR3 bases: TGCGCCAGCAGCTTTGCAGGGGCCGGATACGAGCAGTACTTC.

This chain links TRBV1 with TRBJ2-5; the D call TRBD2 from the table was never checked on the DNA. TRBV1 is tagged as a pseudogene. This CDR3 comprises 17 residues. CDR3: CTSSQEPHLAGGETQYF. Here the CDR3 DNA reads TGCACCAGCAGCCAAGAGCCACACCTAGCCGGGGGAGAGACCCAGTACTTC.

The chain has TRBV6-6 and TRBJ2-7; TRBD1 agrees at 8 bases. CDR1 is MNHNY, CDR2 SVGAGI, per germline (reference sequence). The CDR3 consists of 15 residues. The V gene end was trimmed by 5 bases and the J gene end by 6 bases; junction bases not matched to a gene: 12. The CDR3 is CASSTPTGDGSEQYF. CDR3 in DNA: TGTGCCAGCAGTACCCCGACAGGGGACGGCTCCGAGCAGTACTTC.

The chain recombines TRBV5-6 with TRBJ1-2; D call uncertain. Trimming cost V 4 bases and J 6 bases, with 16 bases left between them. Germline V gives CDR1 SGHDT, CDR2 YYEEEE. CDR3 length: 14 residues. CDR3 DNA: TGTGCCAGCAGCCTCGATTCCGGGAACCATGGCTACACCTTC. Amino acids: CASSLDSGNHGYTF.

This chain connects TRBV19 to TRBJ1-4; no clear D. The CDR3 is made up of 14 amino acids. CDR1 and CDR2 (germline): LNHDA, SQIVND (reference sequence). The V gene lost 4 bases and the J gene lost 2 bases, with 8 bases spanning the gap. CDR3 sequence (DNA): TGTGCCAGTAGTAAACCGGGTACTAATGAAAAACTGTTTTTT. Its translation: CASSKPGTNEKLFF.

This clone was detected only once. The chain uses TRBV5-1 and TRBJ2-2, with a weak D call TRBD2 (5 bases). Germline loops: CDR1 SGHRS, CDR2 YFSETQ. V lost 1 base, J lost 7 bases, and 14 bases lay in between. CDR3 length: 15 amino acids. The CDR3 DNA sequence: TGCGCCAGCAGCTTGAACGGGGATAAAAACGGGGAGCTGTTTTTT. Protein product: CASSLNGDKNGELFF.

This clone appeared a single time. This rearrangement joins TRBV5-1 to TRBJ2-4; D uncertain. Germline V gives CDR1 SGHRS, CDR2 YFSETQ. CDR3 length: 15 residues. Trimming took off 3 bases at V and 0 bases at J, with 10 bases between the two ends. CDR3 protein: CASSSEALAKNIQYF. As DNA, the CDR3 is TGCGCCAGCAGCTCCGAGGCCCTAGCCAAAAACATTCAGTACTTC.

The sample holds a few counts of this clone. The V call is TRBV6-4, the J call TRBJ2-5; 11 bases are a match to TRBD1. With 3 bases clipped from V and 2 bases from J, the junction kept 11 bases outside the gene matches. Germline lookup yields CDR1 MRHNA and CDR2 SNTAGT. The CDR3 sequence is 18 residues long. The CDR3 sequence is CASSEDRGQRPTQETQYF. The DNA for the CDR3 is TGTGCCAGCAGTGAGGACAGGGGGCAACGACCGACTCAAGAGACCCAGTACTTC.

As DNA, the CDR3 is TGTGCCAGCAGTTTAGGTGGGCCAGGGGGTTATTCACCCCTCCACTTT. The encoded protein is CASSLGGPGGYSPLHF. V is TRBV27 and J is TRBJ1-6; TRBD1 matches at 7 bases. Germline V gene lookup returns CDR1 MNHEY and CDR2 SMNVEV (reference sequence). Trimming took 2 bases from V and 8 from J; bases not matched to a gene: 9. This CDR3 comprises 16 residues.

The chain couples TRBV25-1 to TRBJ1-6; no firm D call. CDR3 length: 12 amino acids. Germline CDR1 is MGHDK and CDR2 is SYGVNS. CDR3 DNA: TGTCCAAAGATGAACCGTAGATCACCCCTCCACTTT. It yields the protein CPKMNRRSPLHF.

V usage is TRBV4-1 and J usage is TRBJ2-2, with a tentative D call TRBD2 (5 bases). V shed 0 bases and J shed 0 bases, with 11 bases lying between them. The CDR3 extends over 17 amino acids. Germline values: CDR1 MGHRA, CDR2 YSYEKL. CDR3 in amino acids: CASSQDRSGANTGELFF. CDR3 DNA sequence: TGCGCCAGCAGCCAAGATCGAAGCGGAGCGAACACCGGGGAGCTGTTTTTT.

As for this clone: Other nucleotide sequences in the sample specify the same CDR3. CDR3 sequence reads: CASSLAGTGGEKLFF. CDR3 DNA: TGTGCCAGCAGCCTGGCCGGGACAGGAGGGGAAAAACTGTTTTTT. This rearrangement joins TRBV7-9 to TRBJ1-4; 8 bases fit TRBD1. CDR1 is SEHNR, CDR2 FQNEAQ, per germline (reference sequence). Trimming at V came to 5 bases and at J to 8 bases, leaving 10 bases not matched to a gene. The CDR3 runs 15 residues.

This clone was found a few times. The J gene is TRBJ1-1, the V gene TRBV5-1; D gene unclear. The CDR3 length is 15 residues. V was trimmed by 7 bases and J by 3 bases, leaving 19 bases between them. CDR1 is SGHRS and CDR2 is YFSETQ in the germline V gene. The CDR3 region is CASRSPPPTYTEAFF. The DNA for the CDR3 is TGCGCCAGCCGATCTCCCCCCCCCACTTACACTGAAGCTTTCTTT. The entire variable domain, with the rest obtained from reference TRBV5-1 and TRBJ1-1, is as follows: KAGVTQTPRYLIKTRGQQVTLSCSPISGHRSVSWYQQTPGQGLQFLFEYFSETQRNKGNFPGRFSGRQFSNSRSEMNVSTLELGDSALYLCASRSPPPTYTEAFFGQGTRLTVV.

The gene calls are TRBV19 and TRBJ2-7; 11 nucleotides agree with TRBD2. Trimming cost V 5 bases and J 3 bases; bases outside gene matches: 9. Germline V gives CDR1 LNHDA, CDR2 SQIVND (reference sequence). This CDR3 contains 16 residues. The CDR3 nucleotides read TGTGCCAGTAGTCCCTCGGGACTAGCGGACTACTACGAGCAGTACTTC. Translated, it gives CASSPSGLADYYEQYF.

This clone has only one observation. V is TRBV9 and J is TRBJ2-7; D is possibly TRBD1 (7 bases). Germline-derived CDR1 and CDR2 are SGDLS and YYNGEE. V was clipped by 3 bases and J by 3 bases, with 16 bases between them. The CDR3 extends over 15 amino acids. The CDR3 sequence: CASSEGAGLRYEQYF. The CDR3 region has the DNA TGTGCCAGCAGCGAGGGGGCCGGACTACGCTACGAGCAGTACTTC.

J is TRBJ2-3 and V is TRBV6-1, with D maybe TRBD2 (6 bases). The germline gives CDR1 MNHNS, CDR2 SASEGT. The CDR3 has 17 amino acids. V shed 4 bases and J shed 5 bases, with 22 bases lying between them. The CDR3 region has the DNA TGTGCCAGCAGTGGGGGTTTGGAGGGCGGGGAGATAGATACGCAGTATTTT. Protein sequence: CASSGGLEGGEIDTQYF.

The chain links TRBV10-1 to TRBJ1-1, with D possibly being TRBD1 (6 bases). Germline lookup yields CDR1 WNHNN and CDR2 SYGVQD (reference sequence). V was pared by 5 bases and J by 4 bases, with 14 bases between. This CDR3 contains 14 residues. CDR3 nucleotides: TGCGCCAGCAGTCCCGGGACATCTGGCACTGAAGCTTTCTTT. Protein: CASSPGTSGTEAFF.

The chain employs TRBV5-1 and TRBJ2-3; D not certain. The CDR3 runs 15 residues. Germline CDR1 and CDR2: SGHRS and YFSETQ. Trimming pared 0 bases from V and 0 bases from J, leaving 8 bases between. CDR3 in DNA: TGCGCCAGCAGCTTGGTCTCAGCGAGCACAGATACGCAGTATTTT. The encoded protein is CASSLVSASTDTQYF.

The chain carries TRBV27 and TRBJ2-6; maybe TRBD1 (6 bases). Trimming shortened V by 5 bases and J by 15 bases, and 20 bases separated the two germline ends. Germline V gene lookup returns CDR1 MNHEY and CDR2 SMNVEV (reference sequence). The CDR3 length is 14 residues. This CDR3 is CASSQRQVGSDLTF. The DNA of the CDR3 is TGTGCCAGCAGTCAACGACAGGTTGGGTCGGACCTGACTTTC.

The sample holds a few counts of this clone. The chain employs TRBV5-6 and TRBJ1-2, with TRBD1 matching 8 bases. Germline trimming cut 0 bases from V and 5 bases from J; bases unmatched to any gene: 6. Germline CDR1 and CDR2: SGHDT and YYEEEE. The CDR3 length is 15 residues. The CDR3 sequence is CASSLVEDRAYGYTF. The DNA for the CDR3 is TGTGCCAGCAGCTTGGTCGAGGACAGGGCATATGGCTACACCTTC. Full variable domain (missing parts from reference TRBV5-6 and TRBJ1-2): DAGVTQSPTHLIKTRGQQVTLRCSPKSGHDTVSWYQQALGQGPQFIFQYYEEEERQRGNFPDRFSGHQFPNYSSELNVNALLLGDSALYLCASSLVEDRAYGYTFGSGTRLTVV.

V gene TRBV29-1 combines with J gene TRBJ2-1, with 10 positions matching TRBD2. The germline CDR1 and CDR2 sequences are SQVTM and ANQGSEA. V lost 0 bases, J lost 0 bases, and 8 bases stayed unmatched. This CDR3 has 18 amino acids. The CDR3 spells CSVEDPDLAGVSYNEQFF. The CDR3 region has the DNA TGCAGCGTTGAAGATCCCGATCTAGCGGGGGTCTCCTACAATGAGCAGTTCTTC.

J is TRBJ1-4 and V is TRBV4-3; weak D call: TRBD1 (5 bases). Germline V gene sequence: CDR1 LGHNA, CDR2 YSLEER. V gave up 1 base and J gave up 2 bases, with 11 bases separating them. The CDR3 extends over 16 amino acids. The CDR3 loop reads CASSQVRGATNEKLFF. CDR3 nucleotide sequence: TGCGCCAGCAGCCAAGTTCGCGGGGCGACTAATGAAAAACTGTTTTTT.

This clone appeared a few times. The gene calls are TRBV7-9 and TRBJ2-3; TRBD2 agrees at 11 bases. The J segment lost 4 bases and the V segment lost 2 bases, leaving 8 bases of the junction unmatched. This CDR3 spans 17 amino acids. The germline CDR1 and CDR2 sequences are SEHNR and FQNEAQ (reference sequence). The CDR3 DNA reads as TGTGCCAGCAGCTTATTGATTAGCGGGGGGGCCCCAGATACGCAGTATTTT. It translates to CASSLLISGGAPDTQYF.

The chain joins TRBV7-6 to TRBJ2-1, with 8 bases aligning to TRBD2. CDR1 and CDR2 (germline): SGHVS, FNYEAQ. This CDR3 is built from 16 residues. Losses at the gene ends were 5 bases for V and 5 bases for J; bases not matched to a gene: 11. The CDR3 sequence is CASSEQVAGGNNEQFF. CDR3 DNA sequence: TGTGCCAGCAGCGAACAAGTGGCGGGGGGAAACAATGAGCAGTTCTTC.

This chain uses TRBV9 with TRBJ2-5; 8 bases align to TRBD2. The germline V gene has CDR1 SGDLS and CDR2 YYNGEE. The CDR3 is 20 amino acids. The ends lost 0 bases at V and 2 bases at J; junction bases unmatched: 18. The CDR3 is CASSVDSGASLSFGQETQYF. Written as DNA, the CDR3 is TGTGCCAGCAGCGTAGATAGCGGGGCTTCACTGTCGTTTGGTCAAGAGACCCAGTACTTC.

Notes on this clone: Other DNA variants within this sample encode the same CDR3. CDR3 in DNA: TGTGCCAGCAGCCCCAGGGACAGGGGTGTTGGGGCCACTGAAGCTTTCTTT. Translating it yields CASSPRDRGVGATEAFF. The gene calls are TRBV13 and TRBJ1-1; the match to TRBD1 covers 10 bases. V was pared by 5 bases and J by 4 bases, with 13 bases of the junction left unmatched. The germline V gene encodes CDR1 PRHDT and CDR2 FYEKMQ (reference sequence). CDR3 length: 17 residues.

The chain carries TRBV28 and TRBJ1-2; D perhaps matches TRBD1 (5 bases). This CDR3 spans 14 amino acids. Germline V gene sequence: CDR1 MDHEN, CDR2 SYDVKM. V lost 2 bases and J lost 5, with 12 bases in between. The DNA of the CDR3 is TGTGCCAGCAGTTTAAGGGGAACAATATATGGCTACACCTTC. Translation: CASSLRGTIYGYTF.

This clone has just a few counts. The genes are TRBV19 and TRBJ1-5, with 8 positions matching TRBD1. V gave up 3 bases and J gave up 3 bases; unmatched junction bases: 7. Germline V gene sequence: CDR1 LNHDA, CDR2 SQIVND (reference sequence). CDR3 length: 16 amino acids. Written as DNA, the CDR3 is TGTGCCAGTAGTATCTGGGGTCAGGGGGCCAATCAGCCCCAGCATTTT. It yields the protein CASSIWGQGANQPQHF.